These T cell receptor beta chains were read from a single sample in a study of CD8+ T cells in alopecia areata. Only in-frame clones appear in the TCRdb table, and some are missing; sequencing was by immunoSEQ multiplex PCR. This sample has about 98,000 clones; under 45% occur once, and the top ten carry 0.7% to 0.95%. Sequences were obtained from CD4+ T cells sorted from blood. The receptors here all came from a human donor with alopecia areata. The CDR3 runs from the conserved cysteine through the conserved F or W. Each record gives: V gene, D gene, clone size, J gene, CDR3 protein, CDR3 DNA. A D gene is named only where the DNA matches it firmly. Clone size is not always given. Where it is, it says once, few, many or a class for expanded clones.

v_call: TRBV29-1; d_call: -; clone_size: -; j_call: TRBJ2-7; cdr3_aa: CSVGGRGAYEQYF; cdr3_nt: TGCAGCGTTGGGGGGCGGGGCGCCTACGAGCAGTACTTC
v_call: TRBV11-2; d_call: -; clone_size: -; j_call: TRBJ1-5; cdr3_aa: CASSLGQFNQPQHF; cdr3_nt: TGTGCCAGCAGCTTAGGGCAGTTCAATCAGCCCCAGCATTTT
v_call: TRBV12-5; d_call: -; clone_size: few; j_call: TRBJ1-1; cdr3_aa: CASGLRAEAEAFF; cdr3_nt: TGTGCTAGTGGTTTGAGGGCGGAGGCTGAAGCTTTCTTT
v_call: TRBV5-1; d_call: TRBD2; clone_size: -; j_call: TRBJ2-1; cdr3_aa: CASSLGSGVYNEQFF; cdr3_nt: TGCGCCAGCAGCTTGGGTAGCGGGGTCTACAATGAGCAGTTCTTC
v_call: TRBV29-1; d_call: TRBD2; clone_size: -; j_call: TRBJ2-3; cdr3_aa: CSVLAGGPQDTQYF; cdr3_nt: TGCAGCGTTTTAGCGGGAGGGCCTCAAGATACGCAGTATTTT
v_call: TRBV5-6; d_call: TRBD1; clone_size: few; j_call: TRBJ2-1; cdr3_aa: CASRYGQGSYNEQFF; cdr3_nt: TGTGCCAGCAGGTACGGACAGGGATCATACAATGAGCAGTTCTTC
v_call: TRBV15; d_call: -; clone_size: -; j_call: TRBJ1-5; cdr3_aa: CATSIRQLNQPQHF; cdr3_nt: TGTGCCACCAGCATACGACAGCTTAATCAGCCCCAGCATTTT
v_call: TRBV30; d_call: -; clone_size: -; j_call: TRBJ2-5; cdr3_aa: CAWSVQQETQYF; cdr3_nt: TGTGCCTGGAGTGTACAACAGGAGACCCAGTACTTC
v_call: TRBV4-3; d_call: TRBD1; clone_size: -; j_call: TRBJ2-7; cdr3_aa: CASSQYGQGAHEQYF; cdr3_nt: TGCGCCAGCAGCCAATACGGACAGGGGGCCCACGAGCAGTACTTC
v_call: TRBV7-8; d_call: TRBD1; clone_size: -; j_call: TRBJ2-1; cdr3_aa: CASSRDRGHNEQFF; cdr3_nt: TGTGCCAGCAGCCGGGACAGGGGGCATAATGAGCAGTTCTTC
v_call: TRBV29-1; d_call: -; clone_size: few; j_call: TRBJ1-1; cdr3_aa: CSVEALSGGTEAFF; cdr3_nt: TGCAGCGTTGAAGCCCTGTCGGGGGGCACTGAAGCTTTCTTT
v_call: TRBV29-1; d_call: -; clone_size: -; j_call: TRBJ2-7; cdr3_aa: CSVSGTASYEQYF; cdr3_nt: TGCAGCGTTTCCGGGACCGCCTCCTACGAGCAGTACTTC
v_call: TRBV29-1; d_call: -; clone_size: -; j_call: TRBJ1-1; cdr3_aa: CSEIKFDLNTEAFF; cdr3_nt: TGCAGCGAAATAAAGTTCGACCTTAACACTGAAGCTTTCTTT
v_call: TRBV5-1; d_call: -; clone_size: few; j_call: TRBJ1-1; cdr3_aa: CASKEGGGSNTEAFF; cdr3_nt: TGCGCCTCCAAGGAGGGAGGCGGGTCGAACACTGAAGCTTTCTTT
v_call: TRBV29-1; d_call: TRBD2; clone_size: -; j_call: TRBJ2-1; cdr3_aa: CSAIAGAHEQFF; cdr3_nt: TGCAGCGCTATAGCGGGAGCCCATGAGCAGTTCTTC
v_call: TRBV28; d_call: -; clone_size: -; j_call: TRBJ2-7; cdr3_aa: CASTPSASYEQYF; cdr3_nt: TGTGCCAGCACCCCCTCGGCCTCCTACGAGCAGTACTTC
v_call: TRBV30; d_call: -; clone_size: -; j_call: TRBJ1-1; cdr3_aa: CAWSVPGLATNTEAFF; cdr3_nt: TGTGCCTGGAGTGTACCCGGGCTGGCTACGAACACTGAAGCTTTCTTT
v_call: TRBV27; d_call: -; clone_size: -; j_call: TRBJ2-5; cdr3_aa: CASRNPGRRETQYF; cdr3_nt: TGTGCCAGCAGAAATCCGGGACGCAGAGAGACCCAGTACTTC
v_call: TRBV29-1; d_call: -; clone_size: -; j_call: TRBJ2-1; cdr3_aa: CSDREDGWMGEQFF; cdr3_nt: TGCAGCGACAGAGAGGACGGATGGATGGGTGAGCAGTTCTTC
v_call: TRBV6-5; d_call: -; clone_size: -; j_call: TRBJ1-2; cdr3_aa: CASGVNYGYTF; cdr3_nt: TGTGCCAGCGGGGTTAACTATGGCTACACCTTC
v_call: TRBV29-1; d_call: -; clone_size: few; j_call: TRBJ2-3; cdr3_aa: CSVEEVGHTQYF; cdr3_nt: TGCAGCGTTGAAGAAGTGGGACATACGCAGTATTTT
v_call: TRBV21-1; d_call: -; clone_size: few; j_call: TRBJ2-7; cdr3_aa: CASSIPGTSYEQYF; cdr3_nt: TGTGCCAGCAGCATCCCTGGTACCTCCTACGAGCAGTACTTC
v_call: TRBV29-1; d_call: -; clone_size: -; j_call: TRBJ1-2; cdr3_aa: CSVEFRSYGYTF; cdr3_nt: TGCAGCGTTGAATTCCGAAGCTATGGCTACACCTTC
v_call: TRBV9; d_call: TRBD2; clone_size: -; j_call: TRBJ2-1; cdr3_aa: CASSRNGGVYNEQFF; cdr3_nt: TGTGCCAGCAGCCGAAACGGGGGGGTCTACAATGAGCAGTTCTTC
v_call: TRBV10-3; d_call: -; clone_size: -; j_call: TRBJ1-2; cdr3_aa: CAISPDPNYGYTF; cdr3_nt: TGTGCCATCAGCCCGGATCCTAACTATGGCTACACCTTC
v_call: TRBV7-9; d_call: TRBD1; clone_size: few; j_call: TRBJ2-7; cdr3_aa: CASSPPRDRTYEQYF; cdr3_nt: TGTGCCAGCAGCCCACCTCGGGACAGGACCTACGAGCAGTACTTC
v_call: TRBV6-5; d_call: -; clone_size: once; j_call: TRBJ2-2; cdr3_aa: CASSLLVAGELFF; cdr3_nt: TGTGCCAGCAGTTTACTAGTAGCCGGGGAGCTGTTTTTT
v_call: TRBV11-2; d_call: TRBD2; clone_size: -; j_call: TRBJ2-7; cdr3_aa: CASSRTSGANEQYF; cdr3_nt: TGTGCCAGCAGCCGGACTAGCGGGGCCAACGAGCAGTACTTC
v_call: TRBV29-1; d_call: TRBD2; clone_size: few; j_call: TRBJ2-1; cdr3_aa: CSVEDRKREVYGQFF; cdr3_nt: TGCAGCGTTGAAGATCGAAAGCGGGAGGTATATGGACAGTTCTTC
v_call: TRBV20-1; d_call: -; clone_size: -; j_call: TRBJ2-7; cdr3_aa: CSAREAYEQYF; cdr3_nt: TGCAGTGCTAGAGAAGCCTACGAGCAGTACTTC
v_call: TRBV29-1; d_call: -; clone_size: -; j_call: TRBJ2-5; cdr3_aa: CSVRGVVQETQYF; cdr3_nt: TGCAGCGTAAGGGGGGTGGTCCAAGAGACCCAGTACTTC
v_call: TRBV30; d_call: -; clone_size: -; j_call: TRBJ2-5; cdr3_aa: CAWSEGGPRETQYF; cdr3_nt: TGTGCCTGGAGTGAGGGGGGGCCCCGGGAGACCCAGTACTTC
v_call: TRBV29-1; d_call: -; clone_size: -; j_call: TRBJ2-3; cdr3_aa: CSVGVPGADTQYF; cdr3_nt: TGCAGCGTCGGGGTCCCTGGGGCAGATACGCAGTATTTT
v_call: TRBV30; d_call: -; clone_size: few; j_call: TRBJ1-1; cdr3_aa: CAWSVGAGIEAFF; cdr3_nt: TGTGCCTGGAGTGTTGGGGCGGGAATAGAAGCTTTCTTT
v_call: TRBV20-1; d_call: -; clone_size: -; j_call: TRBJ2-7; cdr3_aa: CSARPGYEQYF; cdr3_nt: TGCAGTGCTAGACCGGGATACGAGCAGTACTTC
v_call: TRBV29-1; d_call: TRBD2; clone_size: few; j_call: TRBJ2-3; cdr3_aa: CSVAPRLAGGPTDTQYF; cdr3_nt: TGCAGCGTTGCCCCTAGACTAGCGGGAGGGCCCACCGATACGCAGTATTTT
v_call: TRBV30; d_call: -; clone_size: -; j_call: TRBJ2-5; cdr3_aa: CAWSVSETQYF; cdr3_nt: TGTGCCTGGAGTGTATCCGAGACCCAGTACTTC
v_call: TRBV29-1; d_call: TRBD2; clone_size: few; j_call: TRBJ2-3; cdr3_aa: CSTSTSGGTDTQYF; cdr3_nt: TGCAGCACCTCGACTAGCGGGGGTACAGATACGCAGTATTTT
v_call: TRBV2; d_call: TRBD2; clone_size: -; j_call: TRBJ2-3; cdr3_aa: CASGPSGGSRTDTQYF; cdr3_nt: TGTGCCAGCGGGCCCAGCGGGGGCTCTCGCACAGATACGCAGTATTTT
v_call: TRBV29-1; d_call: -; clone_size: -; j_call: TRBJ2-3; cdr3_aa: CSVEGAGDTQYF; cdr3_nt: TGCAGCGTTGAGGGAGCGGGAGATACGCAGTATTTT
v_call: TRBV29-1; d_call: -; clone_size: -; j_call: TRBJ2-7; cdr3_aa: CSTRYSLEPYEQYF; cdr3_nt: TGCAGCACACGGTATTCTTTGGAGCCTTACGAGCAGTACTTC
v_call: TRBV29-1; d_call: -; clone_size: -; j_call: TRBJ1-4; cdr3_aa: CSVDPGGTNEKLFF; cdr3_nt: TGCAGCGTTGATCCCGGGGGAACTAATGAAAAACTGTTTTTT
v_call: TRBV30; d_call: -; clone_size: -; j_call: TRBJ1-6; cdr3_aa: CAWSARALGYNSPLHF; cdr3_nt: TGTGCCTGGAGTGCCAGGGCGCTCGGCTATAATTCACCCCTCCACTTT
v_call: TRBV30; d_call: -; clone_size: once; j_call: TRBJ1-2; cdr3_aa: CAWSQTQVGLGYTF; cdr3_nt: TGTGCCTGGAGTCAAACACAGGTTGGCCTTGGCTACACCTTC
v_call: TRBV27; d_call: TRBD1; clone_size: -; j_call: TRBJ2-7; cdr3_aa: CASSPQRGPSSEQYF; cdr3_nt: TGTGCCAGCAGTCCGCAAAGGGGGCCTTCTAGTGAGCAGTACTTC
v_call: TRBV7-2; d_call: TRBD1; clone_size: -; j_call: TRBJ2-5; cdr3_aa: CASSIRDRGGTQYF; cdr3_nt: TGTGCCAGCAGCATCCGGGACAGGGGAGGGACCCAGTACTTC
v_call: TRBV7-2; d_call: -; clone_size: -; j_call: TRBJ1-5; cdr3_aa: CASSLAQGFDQPQHF; cdr3_nt: TGTGCCAGCAGCTTAGCGCAGGGGTTCGATCAGCCCCAGCATTTT
v_call: TRBV6-6; d_call: -; clone_size: few; j_call: TRBJ2-5; cdr3_aa: CASSSVSGLETQYF; cdr3_nt: TGTGCCAGCAGTTCCGTTAGCGGCCTGGAGACCCAGTACTTC
v_call: TRBV27; d_call: -; clone_size: few; j_call: TRBJ1-2; cdr3_aa: CASSWKVDYGYTF; cdr3_nt: TGTGCCAGCAGTTGGAAGGTCGACTATGGCTACACCTTC
v_call: TRBV7-8; d_call: -; clone_size: -; j_call: TRBJ2-1; cdr3_aa: CASSLRLGMFGNEQFF; cdr3_nt: TGTGCCAGCAGCTTGCGGCTAGGAATGTTCGGGAATGAGCAGTTCTTC
v_call: TRBV29-1; d_call: -; clone_size: -; j_call: TRBJ2-1; cdr3_aa: CSVETFEQFF; cdr3_nt: TGCAGCGTTGAAACCTTTGAGCAGTTCTTC
v_call: TRBV10-2; d_call: -; clone_size: -; j_call: TRBJ1-1; cdr3_aa: CASRTGPNTEAFF; cdr3_nt: TGCGCCAGCAGGACAGGTCCTAACACTGAAGCTTTCTTT
v_call: TRBV30; d_call: -; clone_size: few; j_call: TRBJ2-7; cdr3_aa: CAWSRGTSDEQYF; cdr3_nt: TGTGCCTGGAGTCGGGGGACTTCTGACGAGCAGTACTTC
v_call: TRBV29-1; d_call: -; clone_size: -; j_call: TRBJ1-2; cdr3_aa: CSVERGEGYTF; cdr3_nt: TGCAGCGTTGAGCGTGGGGAAGGCTACACCTTC
v_call: TRBV19; d_call: -; clone_size: few; j_call: TRBJ2-5; cdr3_aa: CASAEQAIQETQYF; cdr3_nt: TGTGCCAGCGCCGAGCAAGCGATCCAAGAGACCCAGTACTTC